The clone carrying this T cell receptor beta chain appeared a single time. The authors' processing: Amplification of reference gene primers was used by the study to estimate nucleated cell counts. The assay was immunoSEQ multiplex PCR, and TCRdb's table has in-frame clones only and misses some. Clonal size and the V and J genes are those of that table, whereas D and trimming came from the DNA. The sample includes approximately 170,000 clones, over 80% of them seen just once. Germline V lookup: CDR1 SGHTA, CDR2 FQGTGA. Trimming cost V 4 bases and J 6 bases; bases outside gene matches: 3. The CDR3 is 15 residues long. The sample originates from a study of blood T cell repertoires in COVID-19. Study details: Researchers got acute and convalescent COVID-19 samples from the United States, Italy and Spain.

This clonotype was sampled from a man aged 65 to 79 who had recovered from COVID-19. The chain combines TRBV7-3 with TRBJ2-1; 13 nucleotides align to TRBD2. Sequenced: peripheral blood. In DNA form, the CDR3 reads TGTGCCAGCAGCTGGGGACTAGCGGGAAGCAATGAGCAGTTCTTC. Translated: CASSWGLAGSNEQFF.